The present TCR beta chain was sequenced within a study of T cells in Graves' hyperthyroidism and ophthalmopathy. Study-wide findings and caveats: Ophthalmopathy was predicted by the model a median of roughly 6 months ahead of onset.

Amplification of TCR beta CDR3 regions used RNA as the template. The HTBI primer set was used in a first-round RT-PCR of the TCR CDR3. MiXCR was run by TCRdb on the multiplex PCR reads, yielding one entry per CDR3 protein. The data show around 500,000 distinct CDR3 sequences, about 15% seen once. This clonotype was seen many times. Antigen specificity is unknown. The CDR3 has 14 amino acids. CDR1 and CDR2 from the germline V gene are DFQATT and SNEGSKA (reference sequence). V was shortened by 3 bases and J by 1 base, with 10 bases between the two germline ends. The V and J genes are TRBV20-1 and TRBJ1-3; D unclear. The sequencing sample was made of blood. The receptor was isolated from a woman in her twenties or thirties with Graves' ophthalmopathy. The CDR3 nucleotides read TGCAGTGCTAGCCCCGGGAGGTCTGGAAACACCATATATTTT. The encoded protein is CSASPGRSGNTIYF.